These T cell receptor beta chains were read from a single sample in a study of HIV-infected children after antiretroviral therapy interruption. Each CDR3 protein gets one entry after TCRdb re-called the 3' RACE reads with MiXCR. Here the sample spans about 46,000 distinct CDR3 sequences, more than 3.5% being singletons. The input for sequencing was CD45RA+ CD4+ T cells from PBMCs, pooled from several time points, taken from a donor given antiretroviral therapy, either interrupted or continuous. The receptors stem from a pool of human donors with HIV. The CDR3 runs from the conserved cysteine through the conserved F or W. The D gene is left open where the match is weak. Size values are once, few and many counts, or a class for expanded clones, and some rows have none.

v_gene: TRBV29-1
j_gene: TRBJ2-6
abundance: many
len: 13
d_gene: TRBD1
CDR3nt: TGCAGCGTTGAGGTGGGACAGCACAACGTCCTGACTTTC
CDR3aa: CSVEVGQHNVLTF

v_gene: TRBV11-3
j_gene: TRBJ2-7
abundance: many
len: 12
d_gene: NA
CDR3nt: TGTGCCAGCAGCTTCCTGTACTACGAGCAGTACTTC
CDR3aa: CASSFLYYEQYF

v_gene: TRBV6-1
j_gene: TRBJ2-7
abundance: many
len: 13
d_gene: TRBD1
CDR3nt: TGTGCCAGCAGATTCGGACAGGGCTACGAGCAGTACTTC
CDR3aa: CASRFGQGYEQYF

v_gene: TRBV7-9
j_gene: TRBJ1-2
abundance: many
len: 16
d_gene: NA
CDR3nt: TGTGCCAGCAGCTTAGCGCTGGGTGGCGAGCCCTATGGCTACACCTTC
CDR3aa: CASSLALGGEPYGYTF

v_gene: TRBV6-1
j_gene: TRBJ1-5
abundance: many
len: 14
d_gene: NA
CDR3nt: TGTGCCAGCAGTGAAGGGGGGGTAGTATCGCCCCAGCATTTT
CDR3aa: CASSEGGVVSPQHF

v_gene: TRBV12-3/TRBV12-4
j_gene: TRBJ1-2
abundance: many
len: 16
d_gene: NA
CDR3nt: TGTGCCAGCAGTTTAGCGCTGGGGGGCGTAGGGTATGGCTACACCTTC
CDR3aa: CASSLALGGVGYGYTF

v_gene: TRBV7-2
j_gene: TRBJ2-5
abundance: many
len: 14
d_gene: TRBD1
CDR3nt: TGTGCCAGCAGACGGACAGGGGGCAATGAGACCCAGTACTTC
CDR3aa: CASRRTGGNETQYF

v_gene: TRBV23-1
j_gene: TRBJ2-4
abundance: NA
len: 16
d_gene: NA
CDR3nt: TGCGCCAGCAGTCAATCGCGTCGCCGGGGCGCTAACATTCAGTACTTC
CDR3aa: CASSQSRRRGANIQYF

v_gene: TRBV2
j_gene: TRBJ1-5
abundance: many
len: 12
d_gene: NA
CDR3nt: TGTGCCAGCGGGGGTCTAGATCAGCCCCAGCATTTT
CDR3aa: CASGGLDQPQHF

v_gene: TRBV30
j_gene: TRBJ1-5
abundance: many
len: 13
d_gene: NA
CDR3nt: TGTGCCTGGAGTGTAAGGAGCAATCAGCCCCAGCATTTT
CDR3aa: CAWSVRSNQPQHF

v_gene: TRBV5-5
j_gene: TRBJ2-7
abundance: NA
len: 14
d_gene: TRBD1
CDR3nt: TGTGCCAGCAGCTGGACTGACAGGGGGTCCGAGCAGTACTTC
CDR3aa: CASSWTDRGSEQYF

v_gene: TRBV15
j_gene: TRBJ1-2
abundance: few
len: 16
d_gene: NA
CDR3nt: TGTGCCACCAGCAGAGATCGACAGGTAGCTAACTATGGCTACACCTTC
CDR3aa: CATSRDRQVANYGYTF

v_gene: TRBV20-1
j_gene: TRBJ2-7
abundance: many
len: 14
d_gene: NA
CDR3nt: TGCAGTGCTAGAGATGGGGGTGGCAACGACGAGCAGTACTTC
CDR3aa: CSARDGGGNDEQYF

v_gene: TRBV20-1
j_gene: TRBJ2-3
abundance: many
len: 15
d_gene: NA
CDR3nt: TGCAGTGCTAGAGATCTTGAACAGGGCACAGATACGCAGTATTTT
CDR3aa: CSARDLEQGTDTQYF

v_gene: TRBV20-1
j_gene: TRBJ1-2
abundance: many
len: 12
d_gene: NA
CDR3nt: TGCAGTGCTAAAGAGGGGCTGAGAGGCTACACCTTC
CDR3aa: CSAKEGLRGYTF

v_gene: TRBV6-1
j_gene: TRBJ1-1
abundance: many
len: 14
d_gene: TRBD1
CDR3nt: TGTGCCAGCAGTGTCCCGGGACAGGGGTTCAAAGCTTTCTTT
CDR3aa: CASSVPGQGFKAFF

v_gene: TRBV29-1
j_gene: TRBJ1-1
abundance: NA
len: 14
d_gene: NA
CDR3nt: TGCAGTGCTAGCATTGACAGGTTGAACACTGAAGCTTTCTTT
CDR3aa: CSASIDRLNTEAFF

v_gene: TRBV7-8
j_gene: TRBJ1-2
abundance: many
len: 13
d_gene: NA
CDR3nt: TGTGCCAGCAGCCCAAGTAGAAGCTATGGCTACACCTTC
CDR3aa: CASSPSRSYGYTF

v_gene: TRBV27
j_gene: TRBJ2-4
abundance: many
len: 17
d_gene: NA
CDR3nt: TGTGCCAGCAGTTTACTCGTGACTTCGAAGGCCAAAAACATTCAGTACTTC
CDR3aa: CASSLLVTSKAKNIQYF

v_gene: TRBV3-1
j_gene: TRBJ1-2
abundance: many
len: 16
d_gene: NA
CDR3nt: TGTGCCAGCAGCCAGCGGACCGACGCAGCATTCTATGGCTACACCTTC
CDR3aa: CASSQRTDAAFYGYTF

v_gene: TRBV12-3/TRBV12-4
j_gene: TRBJ2-3
abundance: many
len: 11
d_gene: NA
CDR3nt: TGTGCCAGCAAACGGGGAGATACGCAGTATTTT
CDR3aa: CASKRGDTQYF

v_gene: TRBV7-2
j_gene: TRBJ2-1
abundance: many
len: 17
d_gene: TRBD2
CDR3nt: TGTGCCAGCAGCTTAGCTTCAGCGGGGGGGCTAAAGGATGAGCAGTTCTTC
CDR3aa: CASSLASAGGLKDEQFF

v_gene: TRBV12-3/TRBV12-4
j_gene: TRBJ2-7
abundance: many
len: 13
d_gene: TRBD2
CDR3nt: TGTGCCAGCAATCGCGGGGGAAACTACGAGCAGTACTTC
CDR3aa: CASNRGGNYEQYF